These T cell receptor beta chains were read from a single sample in a study of T-cell reconstitution after alpha-beta-depleted transplantation in children. TCRdb redid the calling of the PCR reads with MiXCR, one entry per CDR3 protein. Of 150,000 to 250,000 distinct CDR3 sequences in the sample, about 14% were seen once. Sequenced here: PBMCs from the stem cell graft donor, sampled from the stem cell graft. These receptors were taken from a human donor who donated a stem cell graft to a child with acute lymphoblastic leukemia. The CDR3 runs from the conserved cysteine through the conserved F or W. Each record gives: D gene, clone size, J gene, V gene, CDR3 DNA, CDR3 protein. D genes are given only for firm matches. Expanded clones get a size class; other rows say once, few or many, or leave the size out.

-,many,TRBJ2-5,TRBV24-1,TGTGCCACCAGTGATCCTTCCGGAGAGACCCAGTACTTC,CATSDPSGETQYF
-,-,TRBJ2-7,TRBV6-5,TGTGCCAGCCATCCCCTCCAGCTGGCGTTCGGCTACGAGCAGTACTTC,CASHPLQLAFGYEQYF
-,many,TRBJ1-1,TRBV7-9,TGTGCCAGCAGCTTAGCGCTCGCGGTAAACACTGAAGCTTTCTTT,CASSLALAVNTEAFF
TRBD2,many,TRBJ2-2,TRBV27,TGTGCCAGCAGTTTATATCTAGCGGGACTCACCGGGGAGCTGTTTTTT,CASSLYLAGLTGELFF
TRBD2,many,TRBJ2-1,TRBV7-2,TGTGCCAGCAGCTTATCTCGGGGGGAACACAATGAGCAGTTCTTC,CASSLSRGEHNEQFF
TRBD1,many,TRBJ1-5,TRBV28,TGTGCCAGCAGTTTAACAGGGGACGTAAATCAGCCCCAGCATTTT,CASSLTGDVNQPQHF
TRBD2,many,TRBJ2-1,TRBV19,TGTGCCAGTAGCCCGGGACTAGTGATCTTGGATGAGCAGTTCTTC,CASSPGLVILDEQFF
-,-,TRBJ2-3,TRBV4-2,TGTGCCAGCAGCCAAGATGCGGGGTCAGATACGCAGTATTTT,CASSQDAGSDTQYF
-,many,TRBJ2-2,TRBV5-1,TGCGCCAGCAGCGTTGCGGAGAACACCGGGGAGCTGTTTTTT,CASSVAENTGELFF
TRBD2,many,TRBJ2-1,TRBV5-1,TGCGCCAGCAGCTTGGAACGGGAGGCGTTCAATGAGCAGTTCTTC,CASSLEREAFNEQFF